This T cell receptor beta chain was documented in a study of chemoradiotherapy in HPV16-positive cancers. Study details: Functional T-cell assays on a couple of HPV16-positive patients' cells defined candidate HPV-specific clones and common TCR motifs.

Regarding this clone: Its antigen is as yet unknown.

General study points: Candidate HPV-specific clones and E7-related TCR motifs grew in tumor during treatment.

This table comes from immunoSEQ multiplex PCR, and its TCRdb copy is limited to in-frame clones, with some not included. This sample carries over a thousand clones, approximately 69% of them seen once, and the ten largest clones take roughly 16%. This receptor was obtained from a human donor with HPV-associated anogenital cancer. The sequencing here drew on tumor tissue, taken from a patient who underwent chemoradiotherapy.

This chain's CDR3 is CASSPSQGSHEQYF. The CDR3 coding sequence is TGCGCCAGCAGCCCTTCACAGGGTTCCCACGAGCAGTACTTC. The rearrangement links TRBV5-1 to TRBJ2-7; a possible D gene is TRBD1 (6 bases). The V end was cut by 4 bases, the J end by 5 bases, with 16 bases between. This CDR3 region has 14 residues. CDR1 is SGHRS, CDR2 YFSETQ, per germline.